Below, one T cell receptor (beta chain) is given with its context. The data were taken from a study of radiation and T cells in renal cell carcinoma. The germline CDR1 and CDR2 sequences are SGHRS and YFSETQ. V was clipped by 8 bases and J by 2 bases, with 10 bases between them. The CDR3 consists of 12 residues. Only in-frame clones appear in the TCRdb table, and some are missing; sequencing was by immunoSEQ multiplex PCR. The table lists roughly 120,000 clones, 80% to 90% of them singletons. Time point meaning: blood 2 weeks post-SBRT. Indicated treatment: 15 Gy SBRT to primary tumor, nephrectomy 4 weeks later.

This TCR was sampled from a woman aged 55-70 years with renal cell carcinoma. This material consisted of blood, taken from a patient whose treatment included radiotherapy and nephrectomy. The genes are TRBV5-1 and TRBJ1-2, with a tentative D call TRBD1 (5 bases). The CDR3 region is CASRGGNYGYTF. CDR3 DNA sequence: TGCGCCAGTCGGGGGGGAAACTATGGCTACACCTTC.